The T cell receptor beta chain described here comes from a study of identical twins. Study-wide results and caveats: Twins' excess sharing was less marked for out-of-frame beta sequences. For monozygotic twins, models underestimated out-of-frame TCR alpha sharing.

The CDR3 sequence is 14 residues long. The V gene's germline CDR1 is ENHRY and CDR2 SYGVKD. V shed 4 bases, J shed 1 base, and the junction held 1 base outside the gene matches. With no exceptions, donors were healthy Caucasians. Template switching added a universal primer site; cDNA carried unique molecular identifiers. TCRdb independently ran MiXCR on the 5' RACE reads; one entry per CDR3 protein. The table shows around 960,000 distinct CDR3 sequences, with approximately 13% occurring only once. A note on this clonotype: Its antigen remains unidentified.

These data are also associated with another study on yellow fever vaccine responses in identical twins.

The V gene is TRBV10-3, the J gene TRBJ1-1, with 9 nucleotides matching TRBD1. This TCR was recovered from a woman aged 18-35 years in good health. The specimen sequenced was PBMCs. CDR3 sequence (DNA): TGTGCCATCAGTGTGGACAGGGGGAACACTGAAGCTTTCTTT. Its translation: CAISVDRGNTEAFF.